A single sample gave rise to the 30 T cell receptor beta chains below, sequenced in a study of blood T cell repertoires in COVID-19. Produced via immunoSEQ multiplex PCR; TCRdb's table is partial and in-frame only. Of some 160,000 clones in the sample, around 76% were seen once. Sample: peripheral blood. These receptors all stem from a man aged 60-69 years with acute or convalescent COVID-19.

This clone turned up a few times. The gene calls are TRBV30 and TRBJ1-2, with D possibly TRBD1 on 5 matching bases. Germline assignment: CDR1 GTSNPN and CDR2 SVGIG (reference sequence). V was clipped by 4 bases and J by 1 base, with 7 bases between them. This CDR3 spans 12 amino acids. CDR3 in DNA: TGTGCCTGGAACAGGCTTAACTATGGCTACACCTTC. Protein sequence: CAWNRLNYGYTF.

This clone was counted between two and nine times. The chain carries TRBV3-1 (or the pseudogene TRBV3-2) and TRBJ2-5; 14 positions match TRBD2. V shed 6 bases and J 3 bases; nucleotides not matched to a gene: 0. The CDR3 runs to 14 residues. From germline, CDR1 is LGHDT and CDR2 YNNKEL (reference sequence). CDR3 amino acids: CASRGLAGEETQYF. Written as DNA, the CDR3 is TGTGCCAGCAGGGGACTAGCGGGAGAAGAGACCCAGTACTTC.

This clone was found once. This chain joins TRBV5-1 and TRBJ2-3, with 12 bases lining up with TRBD2. The CDR3 spans 17 residues. V lost 3 bases, J lost 0 bases, and 5 bases stayed unmatched. The germline V gene has CDR1 SGHRS and CDR2 YFSETQ. The CDR3 sequence is CASSSGLAGISTDTQYF. The CDR3, as DNA: TGCGCCAGCAGCTCGGGACTAGCGGGCATTAGCACAGATACGCAGTATTTT.

CDR3 sequence reads: CASSRLGWGTSGLNNEQFF. CDR3 nucleotide sequence: TGTGCCAGCAGCCGACTAGGTTGGGGGACTAGCGGACTAAACAATGAGCAGTTCTTC. The V call is TRBV3-1 (or the pseudogene TRBV3-2), the J call TRBJ2-1; the match to TRBD2 covers 11 bases. Germline V gene data show CDR1 as LGHDT and CDR2 as YNNKEL (reference sequence). V lost 4 bases and J lost 5; bases outside the gene matches: 16. This CDR3 has 19 residues.

This chain uses TRBV6-5 with TRBJ2-7, with TRBD2 matching over 11 bases. Germline loops: CDR1 MNHEY, CDR2 SVGAGI. Trimming at V came to 1 base and at J to 4 bases, leaving 6 bases not matched to a gene. The CDR3 is made up of 16 amino acids. In DNA form, the CDR3 reads TGTGCCAGCAGTTACTATTACGGGACTAGCGGTTACGAGCAGTACTTC. Its translation is CASSYYYGTSGYEQYF.

V usage is TRBV18 and J usage is TRBJ2-1; D uncertain. The V end lost 0 bases, the J end lost 6 bases, and 9 bases lay between the germline ends. The CDR3 extends over 14 amino acids. Germline assignment: CDR1 KGHSH and CDR2 LQKENI. CDR3 in DNA: TGTGCCAGCTCACCACCGAGTGGTCCCAATGAGCAGTTCTTC. Translating it yields CASSPPSGPNEQFF. The variable domain in full, completed from reference TRBV18 and TRBJ2-1, reads NAGVMQNPRHLVRRRGQEARLRCSPMKGHSHVYWYRQLPEEGLKFMVYLQKENIIDESGMPKERFSAEFPKEGPSILRIQQVVRGDSAAYFCASSPPSGPNEQFFGPGTRLTVL.

This clone was picked up a small number of times. V usage is TRBV7-9 and J usage is TRBJ2-3, with 9 positions matching TRBD1. CDR1 and CDR2 (germline): SEHNR, FQNEAQ (reference sequence). With 5 bases clipped from V and 4 bases from J, the junction kept 10 bases outside the gene matches. The CDR3 contains 16 residues. CDR3 sequence (DNA): TGTGCCAGCAGCCGATGGCTGGGACAGGGAGCAGATACGCAGTATTTT. It translates to CASSRWLGQGADTQYF.

The genes are TRBV6-5 and TRBJ2-1; 11 positions match TRBD2. This CDR3 comprises 14 residues. Germline CDR1 MNHEY, CDR2 SVGAGI. V lost 8 bases and J lost 7; bases outside the gene matches: 7. The CDR3 DNA reads as TGTGCCAGCGGTCTAGCGGGAGGTACAAATGAGCAGTTCTTC. Protein product: CASGLAGGTNEQFF.

The chain is built from TRBV6-1 and TRBJ2-5; the match to TRBD2 covers 9 bases. V lost 3 bases to trimming and J lost 5 bases; unmatched junction nucleotides: 7. Germline values: CDR1 MNHNS, CDR2 SASEGT. CDR3 size: 15 residues. The CDR3 protein is CASSDGSGSGETQYF. CDR3 nucleotide sequence: TGTGCCAGCAGTGATGGTAGCGGGAGCGGTGAGACCCAGTACTTC.

V and J are TRBV21-1 and TRBJ2-1; the DNA was not compared with TRBD2, the D call given in the table. TRBV21-1 represents a pseudogene. The CDR3 spans 18 residues. The CDR3 region is CASSKGGLAGSRDNEQFF. The DNA of the CDR3 is TGTGCCAGCAGCAAAGGAGGGCTAGCGGGTTCTCGAGACAATGAGCAGTTCTTC.

This sequence joins TRBV2 and TRBJ1-1; no clear D. V lost 2 bases to trimming and J lost 1 base, with 14 bases between them. The CDR3 covers 16 residues. CDR1 is SNHLY and CDR2 is FYNNEI in the germline V gene. CDR3 loop: CASSERPEGTNTEAFF. The DNA of the CDR3 is TGTGCCAGCAGTGAACGCCCCGAGGGAACGAACACTGAAGCTTTCTTT.

This clone was observed a handful of times. The chain carries TRBV10-1 and TRBJ1-5; TRBD1 matches at 9 bases. V shed 0 bases, J shed 0 bases, and the junction held 12 bases outside the gene matches. Germline values: CDR1 WNHNN, CDR2 SYGVQD (reference sequence). CDR3 length: 20 amino acids. The chain's CDR3 is CASSESGHRDREDSNQPQHF. The CDR3 nucleotides read TGCGCCAGCAGTGAGTCTGGTCATAGGGACAGGGAGGATAGCAATCAGCCCCAGCATTTT.

This clone was seen a few times. The chain recombines TRBV21-1 with TRBJ2-7; TRBD2, the table's D call, lacks a check against the DNA. TRBV21-1 is termed a pseudogene. The CDR3 extends over 16 amino acids. The CDR3: CASNKERRRDKIEQYF. CDR3 in DNA: TGTGCCAGCAACAAGGAACGGAGGAGAGATAAGATCGAGCAGTACTTC.

The rearrangement joins TRBV2 to TRBJ1-1; 9 nucleotides agree with TRBD1. The CDR3 sequence is 16 residues long. Germline-derived CDR1 and CDR2 are SNHLY and FYNNEI. With 3 bases clipped from V and 5 bases from J, the junction kept 10 bases outside the gene matches. As DNA, the CDR3 is TGTGCCAGCAGTGACACCGGGACAGGGAGGTCAACTGAAGCTTTCTTT. Translating it yields CASSDTGTGRSTEAFF.

The gene calls are TRBV28 and TRBJ2-1; D is possibly TRBD1 (5 bases). V lost 6 bases, J lost 3 bases, and 15 bases lay in between. From germline, CDR1 is MDHEN and CDR2 SYDVKM. The CDR3 contains 15 residues. The CDR3 DNA is TGTGCCAGCAGCCGCAGGGAATCTTACTACAATGAGCAGTTCTTC. This gives the protein CASSRRESYYNEQFF.

V gene TRBV7-2 combines with J gene TRBJ2-7; 10 bases match TRBD2. This CDR3 is built from 15 residues. The V gene end was trimmed by 5 bases and the J gene end by 4 bases; junction bases not matched to a gene: 8. CDR1 is SGHTA, CDR2 FQGNSA, per germline. In nucleotides, the CDR3 is TGTGCCAGCAGCCTCCTCAGCGGGGGGGGTTACGAGCAGTACTTC. It translates to CASSLLSGGGYEQYF.

There are many counts of this clone. The CDR3 spells CASRHLLRRGANYGYTF. DNA of the CDR3: TGTGCCAGCAGACACCTCCTTCGGAGGGGAGCTAACTATGGCTACACCTTC. The chain is built from TRBV28 and TRBJ1-2, with D possibly being TRBD1 (5 bases). Trimming took 6 bases from V and 0 from J, leaving 20 bases between them. This CDR3 contains 17 residues. Germline-derived CDR1 and CDR2 are MDHEN and SYDVKM.

V is TRBV29-1 and J is TRBJ1-2, with D maybe TRBD1 (6 bases). The CDR3 spans 11 residues. V lost 4 bases and J lost 6, with 9 bases in between. Germline CDR1 and CDR2: SQVTM and ANQGSEA. The CDR3 reads CSVGKGDGYTF. The CDR3 nucleotides are TGCAGCGTTGGAAAGGGGGATGGCTACACCTTC.

Concerning this clone: A read error may account for a junction end that differs from germline. V and J are TRBV9 and TRBJ2-7; a weak D match, TRBD1 (6 bases). This CDR3 comprises 14 residues. Germline CDR1 and CDR2: SGDLS and YYNGEE. This CDR3 is CASSVGGTLPTMHF. The CDR3 coding sequence is TGTGCCAGCAGCGTAGGGGGGACACTTCCTACGATGCACTTC.

This chain joins TRBV9 and TRBJ1-1, with D tentatively TRBD1 (6 bases). V was cut by 5 bases and J by 1 base, with 9 bases left in between. Germline values: CDR1 SGDLS, CDR2 YYNGEE. The length of the CDR3 is 13 residues. CDR3 protein: CASSLQGNTEAFF. The CDR3 nucleotides are TGTGCCAGCAGTCTACAGGGGAACACTGAAGCTTTCTTT.

This clone was detected only a few times. The CDR3 nucleotides read TGCGCCAGCAGCCACGAGACAGGGTTTAATTCACCCCTCCACTTT. Protein: CASSHETGFNSPLHF. The chain combines TRBV4-1 with TRBJ1-6; 7 nucleotides match TRBD1. Per the germline V gene, CDR1 is MGHRA and CDR2 is YSYEKL. Trimming removed 3 bases from V and 6 bases from J; junction bases left unmatched: 5. CDR3 size: 15 residues.

V gene TRBV30 combines with J gene TRBJ2-7; a weak D match, TRBD2 (6 bases). Trimming cost V 3 bases and J 2 bases, with 14 bases left between them. In germline, CDR1 is GTSNPN, CDR2 SVGIG (reference sequence). The CDR3 loop spans 14 amino acids. The CDR3 sequence: CAWSLRLEPYEQYF. The CDR3 nucleotides read TGTGCCTGGAGCCTTAGACTAGAACCCTACGAGCAGTACTTC.

Concerning this clone: Other DNA sequences in the same sample also yield this CDR3. The V gene is TRBV7-6, the J gene TRBJ2-2; 7 bases are a match to TRBD1. CDR1 SGHVS and CDR2 FNYEAQ come from the germline V gene. This CDR3 comprises 17 residues. The V segment lost 5 bases and the J segment 0 bases; nucleotides outside the gene matches: 9. CDR3 residues: CASSPRTGPTNTGELFF. The DNA for the CDR3 is TGTGCCAGCAGCCCTCGGACAGGTCCCACGAACACCGGGGAGCTGTTTTTT.

The chain employs TRBV15 and TRBJ1-2; TRBD1 matches at 8 bases. The CDR3 sequence is 14 residues long. V lost 2 bases and J lost 8; bases outside the gene matches: 7. The germline V gene has CDR1 LNHNV and CDR2 YYDKDF (reference sequence). The CDR3 DNA reads as TGTGCCACCAGCAGACCCGACAGGGGAGGAGGCTACACCTTC. Translated: CATSRPDRGGGYTF.

The rearrangement links TRBV6-5 to TRBJ2-7, with unresolved D. The CDR3 is 15 amino acids. V lost 7 bases and J lost 8, with 24 bases in between. Per germline, CDR1 MNHEY and CDR2 SVGAGI. CDR3 protein: CASTPTPDFPDQQYF. The CDR3 DNA reads TGTGCCAGCACCCCGACCCCAGACTTTCCTGACCAGCAGTACTTC.

This clone has just a few counts. Germline and junction disagree at one end, which may indicate a read error. This chain links TRBV6-6 with TRBJ2-7, with 7 bases fitting TRBD2. Germline values: CDR1 MNHNY, CDR2 SVGAGI (reference sequence). The CDR3 has 14 amino acids. CDR3 nucleotide sequence: TGTGCCAGCAGTTACGGGCTAGCGGACCCGGTGGGGGGCTTC. Protein product: CASSYGLADPVGGF.

This sequence joins TRBV5-1 and TRBJ1-2, with 9 bases that match TRBD1. CDR3 length: 14 amino acids. The V gene end was trimmed by 6 bases and the J gene end by 0 bases; junction bases not matched to a gene: 3. CDR1 SGHRS and CDR2 YFSETQ come from the germline V gene. The CDR3 protein is CASNDRGTNYGYTF. CDR3 bases: TGCGCCAGCAACGACAGGGGGACTAACTATGGCTACACCTTC.

The chain couples TRBV10-2 to TRBJ2-3, with unresolved D. CDR3 length: 13 amino acids. Trimming stripped 4 bases from V and 6 bases from J, with 11 bases between. Germline CDR1 is WSHSY and CDR2 is SAAADI. The chain's CDR3 is CASSVATVDTQYF. CDR3 nucleotide sequence: TGCGCCAGCAGTGTCGCAACGGTCGATACGCAGTATTTT.

V gene TRBV2 combines with J gene TRBJ2-2; 7 bases are shared with TRBD1. The V gene's germline CDR1 is SNHLY and CDR2 FYNNEI. The CDR3 loop spans 16 amino acids. V shed 4 bases and J 7 bases; nucleotides not matched to a gene: 12. CDR3 DNA sequence: TGTGCCAGCAGTGCCATGAACAGGGGTAACGGCGGGGAGCTGTTTTTT. It codes for CASSAMNRGNGGELFF.

The J gene is TRBJ1-1, the V gene TRBV4-2; D perhaps matches TRBD1 (6 bases). Deletions cut 0 bases from V and 5 bases from J, with 7 bases between. The germline V gene has CDR1 LGHNA and CDR2 YNFKEQ. CDR3 size: 13 residues. For the CDR3, the DNA is TGTGCCAGCAGCCAAGATCAGGGGACTGAAGCTTTCTTT. Translation: CASSQDQGTEAFF.